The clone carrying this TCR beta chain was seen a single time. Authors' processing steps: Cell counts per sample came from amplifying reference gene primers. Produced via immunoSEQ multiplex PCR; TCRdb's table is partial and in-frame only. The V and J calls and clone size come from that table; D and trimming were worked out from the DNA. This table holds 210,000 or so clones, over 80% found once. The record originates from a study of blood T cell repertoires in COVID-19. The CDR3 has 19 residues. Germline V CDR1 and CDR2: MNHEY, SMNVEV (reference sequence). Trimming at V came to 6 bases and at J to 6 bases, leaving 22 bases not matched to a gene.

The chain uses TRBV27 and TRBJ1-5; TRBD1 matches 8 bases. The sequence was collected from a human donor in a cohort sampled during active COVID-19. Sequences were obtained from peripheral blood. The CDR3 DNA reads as TGTGCCAGCAGGCCCCAGTCCAGGGGGCGCAGATTGAGTGGTCAGCCCCAGCATTTT. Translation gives CASRPQSRGRRLSGQPQHF.